Presented here are 19 T cell receptor beta chains from one specimen sequenced in a study of human T cells and chemical hapten exposure. The time point: patch test 3, about 24 weeks after DPC sensitization. Treatment noted: therapeutic diphenylcyclopropenone sensitization with weekly scalp DPC. MiXCR, applied by TCRdb to the RACE reads, yields one record per CDR3 protein. Of some 110,000 distinct CDR3 sequences listed, around 10% are singletons. Material: whole blood, obtained in connection with sensitization to the hapten diphenylcyclopropenone (DPC). Receptors originate from a woman in her fifties or sixties with alopecia areata. Some clones in this sample may be carry-over from other donors' samples.

The chain couples TRBV12-3 or TRBV12-4 to TRBJ2-3; 7 bases are a match to TRBD1. Trimming removed 2 bases from V and 3 bases from J; junction bases left unmatched: 5. The CDR3 consists of 15 residues. The CDR3 region has the DNA TGTGCCAGCAGTTTAAGGGGGCAGAGTACAGATACGCAGTATTTT. Translating gives CASSLRGQSTDTQYF.

This clonotype was seen repeatedly, ten times or more. The chain carries TRBV4-1 and TRBJ2-3; D assignment may be TRBD1 or TRBD2 (6 bases each). The V end lost 1 base, the J end lost 5 bases, and 16 bases lay between the germline ends. The CDR3 has 16 residues. CDR1 and CDR2 from the germline V gene are MGHRA and YSYEKL. In DNA form, the CDR3 reads TGCGCCAGCAGCCAAGGTTGGGGGGCTGGTGGAGATACGCAGTATTTT. Its translation is CASSQGWGAGGDTQYF.

This sequence joins TRBV4-1 and TRBJ2-1; 8 nucleotides align to TRBD1. CDR1 MGHRA and CDR2 YSYEKL come from the germline V gene. The CDR3 sequence is 17 residues long. J gave up 1 base and V 3 bases, and 8 bases lay outside the gene matches. As DNA, the CDR3 is TGCGCCAGCAGCCAGGTAGGGCAGGGGGCTTCCTACAATGAGCAGTTCTTC. Protein: CASSQVGQGASYNEQFF.

This clonotype came up a few times. The V call is TRBV7-2, the J call TRBJ2-5; D ambiguous. The germline V gene encodes CDR1 SGHTA and CDR2 FQGNSA. The V end was cut by 1 base, the J end by 8 bases, with 14 bases between. This CDR3 spans 14 amino acids. The CDR3: CASSLGSSRETQYF. The CDR3 bases are TGTGCCAGCAGCTTAGGCTCGTCAAGAGAAACCCAGTACTTC.

This clonotype was seen a few times. The rearrangement joins TRBV5-1 to TRBJ2-7; D may be TRBD1 or TRBD2 (6 bases each). This CDR3 contains 15 residues. Germline assignment: CDR1 SGHRS and CDR2 YFSETQ. V was cut by 4 bases and J by 2 bases, with 16 bases left in between. The CDR3 spells CASSGRGTIAYEQYF. The CDR3, as DNA: TGCGCCAGCAGCGGACGGGGGACAATTGCCTACGAGCAGTACTTC.

J is TRBJ2-1 and V is TRBV7-8, with 13 nucleotides matching TRBD2. Per the germline V gene, CDR1 is SGHVS and CDR2 is FQNEAQ. The CDR3 is 16 amino acids. Germline trimming cut 0 bases from V and 9 bases from J; bases unmatched to any gene: 5. This CDR3 is CASSLALAGGPGEQFF. CDR3 coding DNA: TGTGCCAGCAGCTTAGCACTAGCGGGAGGGCCTGGTGAGCAGTTCTTC.

This clonotype has ten or more counts. The chain is built from TRBV7-2 and TRBJ1-6; 10 nucleotides match TRBD1. V lost 6 bases to trimming and J lost 10 bases; unmatched junction nucleotides: 6. Germline assignment: CDR1 SGHTA and CDR2 FQGNSA. The CDR3 runs 14 residues. The CDR3 reads CASRRDRGDSPLHF. The CDR3 DNA is TGTGCCAGCAGACGGGACAGGGGCGACTCACCCCTCCACTTT.

This clonotype was observed a handful of times. The chain is built from TRBV27 and TRBJ1-6; TRBD1 might be the D (5 bases). The CDR3 totals 15 residues. V lost 5 bases and J lost 5, with 13 bases in between. Germline V lookup: CDR1 MNHEY, CDR2 SMNVEV (reference sequence). CDR3 in amino acids: CASSPRGADNSPLHF. CDR3 coding DNA: TGTGCCAGCAGTCCCCGCGGGGCGGATAATTCACCCCTCCACTTT.

This clonotype was observed at least ten times. The chain joins TRBV5-6 to TRBJ2-3; no firm D call. V lost 1 base and J 7 bases, leaving 10 bases between the germline ends. Germline CDR1 and CDR2: SGHDT and YYEEEE. The CDR3 is made up of 13 amino acids. The chain's CDR3 is CASSLLDRHTQYF. The CDR3 DNA is TGTGCCAGCAGCTTGTTAGATCGCCATACGCAGTATTTT.

This clonotype was counted at least ten times. This chain joins TRBV20-1 and TRBJ1-4; TRBD1 matches at 7 bases. The junction had 4 bases not matched to a gene; V was cut back by 3 bases and J by 3 bases. This CDR3 region has 14 residues. Germline CDR1 and CDR2: DFQATT and SNEGSKA (reference sequence). The CDR3 here is CSASQGVANEKLFF. Written as DNA, the CDR3 is TGCAGTGCTAGTCAGGGGGTTGCTAATGAAAAACTGTTTTTT.

This clonotype was seen more than once but under ten times. V gene TRBV20-1 combines with J gene TRBJ2-7, with 8 bases aligning to TRBD2. This CDR3 contains 15 residues. J lost 1 base, V lost 5 bases, and 10 bases had no gene match. Germline CDR1 and CDR2: DFQATT and SNEGSKA (reference sequence). The CDR3: CSALRPAGVSYEQYF. Written as DNA, the CDR3 is TGCAGTGCTCTTAGGCCAGCGGGAGTTTCCTACGAGCAGTACTTC.

This clonotype has only one observation. This may arise from a read error, as a much more abundant clone is one base away. V and J are TRBV5-5 and TRBJ2-7, with D perhaps matching TRBD1 (5 bases). CDR3 length: 16 residues. V dropped 4 bases and J dropped 4 bases, with 21 bases sitting between them. Germline assignment: CDR1 SGHKS and CDR2 YYEKEE (reference sequence). This chain's CDR3 is CASSLHLRKGLYEQYF. The CDR3 region has the DNA TGTGCCAGCAGCCTACATTTGAGAAAGGGGCTATACGAGCAGTACTTC.

This clonotype occurred many times. This chain joins TRBV7-8 and TRBJ2-1; D gene uncertain. Germline loops: CDR1 SGHVS, CDR2 FQNEAQ. V lost 2 bases and J 8 bases, leaving 10 bases between the germline ends. The CDR3 is made up of 13 amino acids. CDR3 bases: TGTGCCAGCAGCTTACCTGTCTATGATGAGCAGTTCTTC. This sequence encodes CASSLPVYDEQFF.

This clonotype came up a few times. This sequence joins TRBV20-1 and TRBJ1-2, with D possibly matching TRBD1 (6 bases). The CDR3 runs 14 residues. V lost 6 bases and J lost 4, with 18 bases in between. Per germline, CDR1 DFQATT and CDR2 SNEGSKA (reference sequence). The CDR3 sequence is CSATQGGYGYGYTF. CDR3 DNA: TGCAGTGCCACACAGGGAGGGTACGGCTATGGCTACACCTTC.

V usage is TRBV28 and J usage is TRBJ2-6; 7 positions match TRBD1. The CDR3 consists of 15 residues. Trimming removed 6 bases from V and 4 bases from J; junction bases left unmatched: 6. The germline V gene encodes CDR1 MDHEN and CDR2 SYDVKM. CDR3 in DNA: TGTGCCAGCAGCCAAGGGGGCGTGGGGGCCAACGTCCTGACTTTC. Translated, it gives CASSQGGVGANVLTF.

Only a few counts were recorded for this clonotype. CDR3 protein: CASTSSNQPQHF. The CDR3 coding sequence is TGTGCCAGCACATCTAGCAATCAGCCCCAGCATTTT. The chain is built from TRBV6-2 or TRBV6-3 and TRBJ1-5, with D unclear. V was pared by 7 bases and J by 0 bases, with 4 bases between. The germline V gene has CDR1 MNHEY and CDR2 SVGEGT. CDR3 length equals 12 residues.

This clonotype was found many times. This chain links TRBV30 with TRBJ2-3, with 10 bases aligning to TRBD1. The CDR3 consists of 14 residues. Germline V gives CDR1 GTSNPN, CDR2 SVGIG (reference sequence). The V segment lost 5 bases and the J segment 6 bases; nucleotides outside the gene matches: 8. CDR3 coding DNA: TGTGCCTGGTCCCGGGACAGGGGTAGTGATACGCAGTATTTT. Translation gives CAWSRDRGSDTQYF.

The chain joins TRBV5-1 to TRBJ2-3; D remains unclear. V lost 1 base, J lost 0 bases, and 9 bases lay in between. Germline CDR1 is SGHRS and CDR2 is YFSETQ. CDR3 length: 15 amino acids. The CDR3 spells CASSLKLRSTDTQYF. In nucleotides, the CDR3 is TGCGCCAGCAGCTTGAAACTTCGGAGCACAGATACGCAGTATTTT.

This clonotype was picked up many times. The V call is TRBV15, the J call TRBJ2-3, with D tentatively TRBD2 (6 bases). The CDR3 consists of 14 residues. V was pared by 3 bases and J by 5 bases, with 12 bases between. In germline, CDR1 is LNHNV, CDR2 YYDKDF (reference sequence). The CDR3: CATSRGTGVDTQYF. CDR3 sequence (DNA): TGTGCCACCAGCAGGGGGACTGGAGTAGATACGCAGTATTTT.